This T cell receptor beta chain was sequenced in a study of blood T cell repertoires in COVID-19. Overall study: Sources were T cells, B-cell-depleted T cells, or PBMCs; the material itself was cDNA or gDNA.

The germline gives CDR1 SEHNR, CDR2 FQNEAQ (reference sequence). The CDR3 has 15 residues. The J segment lost 1 base and the V segment lost 5 bases, leaving 4 bases of the junction unmatched. Only in-frame clones appear in the TCRdb table, and some are missing; sequencing was by immunoSEQ multiplex PCR. The sample has some 290,000 clones, about 85% seen once. The V call is TRBV7-9, the J call TRBJ2-2; 7 nucleotides agree with TRBD2. This clonotype originated in a woman in her forties or fifties who had recovered from COVID-19. Sequences were obtained from peripheral blood. The CDR3 DNA reads as TGTGCCAGCAGCGAACTAGCGATGAACACCGGGGAGCTGTTTTTT. Protein: CASSELAMNTGELFF.